These T cell receptor beta chains were read from a single sample in a study of blood T cell repertoires in COVID-19. The table came from immunoSEQ multiplex PCR; TCRdb's copy has only in-frame clones and leaves some out. The repertoire has about 270,000 clones, about 83% of them found once; the top ten carry about 5.4%. The sample comprised peripheral blood. These receptors all stem from a woman older than 75 with COVID-19, enrolled during active disease. The CDR3 runs from the conserved cysteine through the conserved F or W. The D gene is left open where the match is weak. The size field is filled for only some rows; it gives once, few, many or a size class.

J	size	D	V	length	DNA	CDR3
TRBJ2-3	NA	TRBD2	TRBV3-1/TRBV3-2	16	TGTGCCAGCAGCCAAGATCCGGGGGGGGGAACAGATACGCAGTATTTT	CASSQDPGGGTDTQYF
TRBJ1-2	NA	NA	TRBV28	14	TGTGCCAGTGACGCCGGGACTCCCTCGGGGGGCTACACCTTC	CASDAGTPSGGYTF
TRBJ1-1	many	NA	TRBV7-9	14	TGTGCCAGCAGCTTAGAACAGCTTAACACTGAAGCTTTCTTT	CASSLEQLNTEAFF
TRBJ1-2	NA	NA	TRBV27	15	TGTGCCAGCAGGTCCAACCAGCTCGGGACTAGTGGCTACACCTTC	CASRSNQLGTSGYTF
TRBJ2-3	few	NA	TRBV5-4	14	TGTGCCAGCAGCTCCGCGGGGAGAACAGATACGCAGTATTTT	CASSSAGRTDTQYF
TRBJ1-2	NA	NA	TRBV2	14	TGTGCCAGCAGTGGAACATTATCTAACTATGGCTACACCTTC	CASSGTLSNYGYTF
TRBJ1-4	NA	NA	TRBV7-6	15	TGTGCCAGCAGCCCCAATGAGGGTGGGGGGGAAAAACTGTTTTTT	CASSPNEGGGEKLFF
TRBJ2-1	once	NA	TRBV7-9	11	TGTGCCAGCAGCCGACTAGATGAGCAGTTCTTC	CASSRLDEQFF
TRBJ1-1	NA	NA	TRBV7-2	15	TGTGCCAGCAGCCCGCCAAATGGCCAACGCACTGAAGCTTTCTTT	CASSPPNGQRTEAFF
TRBJ2-2	NA	NA	TRBV18	13	TGTGCCAGCTCACCAAGACAGAACGGGGAGCTGTTTTTT	CASSPRQNGELFF
TRBJ2-5	NA	TRBD2	TRBV5-4	16	TGTGCCAGCAGCTCACGGACTAGCGGTAATCAAGAGACCCAGTACTTC	CASSSRTSGNQETQYF
TRBJ1-5	NA	NA	TRBV5-1	11	TGCGCCAGCTATAGCAATCAGCCCCAGCATTTT	CASYSNQPQHF
TRBJ1-5	NA	NA	TRBV6-2/TRBV6-3	16	TGTGCCAGCAGTTATTACGGTATAACGGGCAATCAGCCCCAGCATTTT	CASSYYGITGNQPQHF
TRBJ1-3	NA	NA	TRBV5-6	16	TGTGCCAGCACCCGCCGAGGCGCGGGGCTCGGAAACACCATATATTTT	CASTRRGAGLGNTIYF
TRBJ2-2	NA	NA	TRBV5-1	15	TGCGCCAGCAGCTTGGCAGGGGTGGTCAGCGGGGAGCTGTTTTTT	CASSLAGVVSGELFF
TRBJ2-6	NA	NA	TRBV10-3	20	TGTGCCATCAGTGACTTGGCTCGGGCTTTGGAGGCCTCTGGGGCCAACGTCCTGACTTTC	CAISDLARALEASGANVLTF
TRBJ1-5	NA	TRBD1	TRBV5-6	16	TGTGCCAGCAGCCGGGACAGGGGGGATAGCAATCAGCCCCAGCATTTT	CASSRDRGDSNQPQHF
TRBJ2-3	NA	TRBD2	TRBV5-1	19	TGCGCCAGCAGCTTAAGGGGGGCTGGTAGCGGGACTAGCACAGATACGCAGTATTTT	CASSLRGAGSGTSTDTQYF
TRBJ1-2	NA	TRBD1	TRBV29-1	12	TGCAGCATCCGACAGGGTCCCTATGGCTACACCTTC	CSIRQGPYGYTF
TRBJ1-5	NA	NA	TRBV4-1	18	TGCGCCAGCAGCCAAGTAGGAGGCAGGACTAGGGGCAATCAGCCCCAGCATTTT	CASSQVGGRTRGNQPQHF
TRBJ2-1	NA	TRBD2	TRBV20-1	15	TGCAGTGCTAGTCAAGGGACTAGCGGTGGGAATGAGCAGTTCTTC	CSASQGTSGGNEQFF
TRBJ2-3	NA	NA	TRBV5-1	19	TGCGCCAGCAGCTTGGCCCGATGGCAAGGGGCCGGGAGCACAGATACGCAGTATTTT	CASSLARWQGAGSTDTQYF
TRBJ1-4	NA	NA	TRBV5-1	14	TGCGCCAGCAGCTCGTCAGGGGTTGGTGAAAAACTGTTTTTT	CASSSSGVGEKLFF
TRBJ1-6	few	TRBD1	TRBV19	15	TGTGCCAGTAGTTACCCGGGACAGAATAATTCACCCCTCCACTTT	CASSYPGQNNSPLHF
TRBJ1-3	NA	NA	TRBV3-1/TRBV3-2	15	TGTGCCAGCAGCCATTTACAGGGCGCCGGAAACACCATATATTTT	CASSHLQGAGNTIYF
TRBJ2-7	NA	TRBD2	TRBV28	14	TGTGCCAGCAGGGGCGGGGGGGCTTCCTACGAGCAGTACTTC	CASRGGGASYEQYF
TRBJ2-3	NA	TRBD2	TRBV2	16	TGTGCCAGCAGCCTTACTAGCGGGGGGACCACCGATACGCAGTATTTT	CASSLTSGGTTDTQYF
TRBJ2-3	NA	TRBD1	TRBV3-1/TRBV3-2	15	TGTGCCAGCAGCCCCCGGGACAGGGGAACAGATACGCAGTATTTT	CASSPRDRGTDTQYF
TRBJ1-5	NA	NA	TRBV5-8	13	TGTGCCAGCAGCTTGCGTAGGGGTCAGCCCCAGCATTTT	CASSLRRGQPQHF
TRBJ1-5	NA	NA	TRBV6-1	15	TGTGCCAGCAGTGAAATGGCGGCAGGAGGTCAGCCCCAGCATTTT	CASSEMAAGGQPQHF
TRBJ2-5	NA	NA	TRBV29-1	14	TGCAGCGCATACCCTCCGGAGGGGCACGAGACCCAGTACTTC	CSAYPPEGHETQYF
TRBJ1-1	once	NA	TRBV4-2	15	TGTGCCAGCAGCCCCCAAGTACAAGGGGCACAAGCAGCTTTCTTT	CASSPQVQGAQAAFF
TRBJ2-1	few	NA	TRBV5-1	15	TGCGCCAGCAGCCCCGCCCGAACTAGCTACAATGAGCAGTTCTTC	CASSPARTSYNEQFF
TRBJ2-2	NA	NA	TRBV15	12	TGTGCCACCAGCAGTCGTACAGGCCAGCTGTTTTTT	CATSSRTGQLFF
TRBJ2-3	NA	TRBD1	TRBV3-1/TRBV3-2	14	TGTGCCAGCAGCCAAGGACAGGGGGCAGATACGCAGTATTTT	CASSQGQGADTQYF
TRBJ1-5	NA	NA	TRBV6-2/TRBV6-3	15	TGTGCCAGCAGTTACTCGAACAGGGGCAATCAGCCCCAGCATTTT	CASSYSNRGNQPQHF
TRBJ1-1	NA	NA	TRBV5-4	13	TGTGCCAGCAGCTTGGCCGCTAGTGGTGAAGCTTTCTTT	CASSLAASGEAFF
TRBJ2-3	NA	TRBD2	TRBV18	17	TGTGCCAGCTCACCACTAGAAAGCGGGGGGCGGAAAGATACGCAGTATTTT	CASSPLESGGRKDTQYF
TRBJ2-1	NA	TRBD1	TRBV24-1	20	TGTGCCACCAGTGATAGTACCGGGACAGGGGATATATCGACCCACAATGAGCAGTTCTTC	CATSDSTGTGDISTHNEQFF
TRBJ1-6	once	NA	TRBV5-1	15	TGCGCCAGCAGCCCGGTCGAGGGAATGGGTTCACCCCTCCACTTT	CASSPVEGMGSPLHF
TRBJ1-1	NA	NA	TRBV6-6	12	TGTGCCAGCCTAGACGCCTACACTGAAGCTTTCTTT	CASLDAYTEAFF
TRBJ1-5	NA	NA	TRBV6-5	14	TGTGCCAGCAGTACGGGGAGGGCGGGACAGCCCCAGCATTTT	CASSTGRAGQPQHF
TRBJ2-2	once	NA	TRBV19	15	TGTGCCAGTAGTATCCAGGGATCGGACACCGGGGAGCTGTTTTTT	CASSIQGSDTGELFF